Listed below are T cell receptor beta chains from one sample, sequenced in a study of blood T cell repertoires in COVID-19. Profiling relied on immunoSEQ multiplex PCR, and the TCRdb table lists in-frame clones only, not all of them. There are about 300,000 clones in the sample; 80% to 90% occur only once, and less than 4.5% lies in the top ten. The sequencing sample was made of PBMCs or T cells enriched from blood (not recorded which). Receptor source: a man aged 25-45 years who had recovered from COVID-19. Each CDR3 is given with its conserved first and last residue. The D gene is left open where the match is weak. Not every row has a clone size; where given, it reads once, few, many or a size class.

NA,NA,TRBJ1-2,TRBV5-4,CASSLASGDGYTF,TGTGCCAGCAGCTTGGCGTCGGGGGATGGCTACACCTTC
TRBD2,NA,TRBJ2-1,TRBV5-1,CASSLASGSNEQFF,TGCGCCAGCAGCCTAGCTAGCGGGAGCAATGAGCAGTTCTTC
NA,NA,TRBJ2-1,TRBV6-2/TRBV6-3,CASSYGSSSNEQFF,TGTGCCAGCAGTTACGGGAGTAGCTCCAATGAGCAGTTCTTC
NA,NA,TRBJ2-7,TRBV5-1,CASSADSQTYEQYF,TGCGCCAGCAGCGCCGACTCCCAAACCTACGAGCAGTACTTC
TRBD1,NA,TRBJ1-3,TRBV28,CASSLLKFGQGALNTIYF,TGTGCCAGCAGTTTATTAAAGTTCGGACAGGGGGCTCTTAACACCATATATTTT
TRBD1,few,TRBJ2-5,TRBV6-5,CASRQGAGETQYF,TGTGCCAGCAGACAGGGGGCCGGGGAGACCCAGTACTTC
TRBD1,NA,TRBJ2-7,TRBV12-3/TRBV12-4,CASSAQGYNEQYF,TGTGCCAGCAGTGCACAGGGGTACAACGAGCAGTACTTC
TRBD2,NA,TRBJ2-7,TRBV11-2,CASSLVGPLAASYEQYF,TGTGCCAGCAGCTTAGTAGGGCCGCTAGCGGCCTCCTACGAGCAGTACTTC
TRBD2,few,TRBJ2-5,TRBV6-5,CASRVISGSQETQYF,TGTGCCAGCAGGGTTATTAGCGGGAGCCAAGAGACCCAGTACTTC
NA,NA,TRBJ1-5,TRBV19,CASSIFSRQGNQPQHF,TGTGCCAGTAGTATCTTTTCGCGGCAGGGGAATCAGCCCCAGCATTTT
NA,NA,TRBJ2-7,TRBV3-1/TRBV3-2,CASSIHRDYEQYF,TGTGCCAGTTCAATCCACAGAGACTACGAGCAGTACTTC
TRBD2,NA,TRBJ2-1,TRBV7-6,CASSPGLAGSFYNEQFF,TGTGCCAGCAGTCCTGGACTAGCGGGGAGTTTCTACAATGAGCAGTTCTTC
TRBD1,NA,TRBJ1-4,TRBV7-9,CASRDSVGKLFF,TGTGCCAGCCGGGACAGTGTGGGAAAACTGTTTTTT
TRBD2,NA,TRBJ2-1,TRBV7-2,CASSLGGLAGFLSEQFF,TGTGCCAGCAGCTTAGGAGGACTAGCGGGATTTCTCAGTGAGCAGTTCTTC
TRBD2,NA,TRBJ2-3,TRBV5-6,CASSRTSGYTDTQYF,TGTGCCAGCAGCAGGACTAGCGGGTACACAGATACGCAGTATTTT
NA,NA,TRBJ2-7,TRBV5-5,CASSFHGGSYEQYF,TGTGCCAGCAGCTTCCACGGGGGCTCCTACGAGCAGTACTTC
TRBD1,NA,TRBJ1-1,TRBV29-1,CSVARDRNTEAFF,TGCAGCGTTGCCCGGGACAGAAACACTGAAGCTTTCTTT
NA,NA,TRBJ2-1,TRBV5-6,CASSLIDGGYNEQFF,TGTGCCAGCAGCTTGATTGACGGCGGCTACAATGAGCAGTTCTTC
NA,once,TRBJ2-2,TRBV7-9,CASRGGPPNTGELFF,TGTGCCAGCAGGGGGGGGCCCCCGAACACCGGGGAGCTGTTTTTT
TRBD1,NA,TRBJ1-1,TRBV5-1,CASIASGQGFTEAFF,TGCGCCAGCATCGCTTCCGGACAGGGTTTCACTGAAGCTTTCTTT
NA,NA,TRBJ2-1,TRBV2,CASSEPPETTEQFF,TGTGCCAGCAGTGAACCCCCGGAGACCACGGAGCAGTTCTTC
NA,NA,TRBJ2-7,TRBV15,CATSRVTGLSSYEQYF,TGTGCCACCAGCAGAGTCACAGGATTAAGCTCCTACGAGCAGTACTTC
TRBD1,NA,TRBJ1-4,TRBV7-8,CASSPRPGGTNEKLFF,TGTGCCAGCAGCCCCAGGCCAGGGGGAACTAATGAAAAACTGTTTTTT
NA,few,TRBJ1-5,TRBV5-4,CASSGLGQPQHF,TGTGCCAGCAGCGGACTTGGCCAGCCCCAGCATTTT
NA,NA,TRBJ2-7,TRBV7-9,CASSLAGNYEQYF,TGTGCCAGCAGCTTGGCCGGGAACTACGAGCAGTACTTC
TRBD1,NA,TRBJ2-7,TRBV30,CAWSVGQGDEQYF,TGTGCCTGGAGTGTCGGACAGGGCGACGAGCAGTACTTC
TRBD1,NA,TRBJ2-3,TRBV5-1,CASSQGQGFYTQYF,TGCGCCAGCAGCCAGGGACAGGGGTTTTATACGCAGTATTTT
NA,NA,TRBJ2-5,TRBV27,CASSSIPGETQYF,TGTGCCAGCAGTTCCATCCCCGGAGAGACCCAGTACTTC
NA,NA,TRBJ2-3,TRBV2,CASSEKFLAADTQYF,TGTGCCAGCAGTGAAAAGTTCCTAGCAGCGGATACGCAGTATTTT
NA,NA,TRBJ2-2,TRBV9,CASSAGHILNTGELFF,TGTGCCAGCAGCGCGGGACACATCCTGAACACCGGGGAGCTGTTTTTT
NA,NA,TRBJ2-2,TRBV15,CATSLGANTGELFF,TGTGCCACCAGCCTCGGGGCGAACACCGGGGAGCTGTTTTTT
NA,NA,TRBJ1-2,TRBV5-6,CASSLSGRGNYGYTF,TGTGCCAGCAGCTTGTCGGGCAGGGGAAACTATGGCTACACCTTC
TRBD1,NA,TRBJ1-2,TRBV7-2,CASSPSGTGGLTNYGYTF,TGTGCCAGCAGCCCCAGCGGGACAGGGGGACTGACTAACTATGGCTACACCTTC
NA,once,TRBJ1-4,TRBV18,CASSPPASPQGEKLFF,TGTGCCAGCTCACCACCGGCCTCCCCCCAGGGAGAAAAACTGTTTTTT
TRBD2,NA,TRBJ2-1,TRBV11-2,CASSPSSGSSYNEQFF,TGTGCCAGCAGCCCTTCTAGCGGGAGCTCCTACAATGAGCAGTTCTTC